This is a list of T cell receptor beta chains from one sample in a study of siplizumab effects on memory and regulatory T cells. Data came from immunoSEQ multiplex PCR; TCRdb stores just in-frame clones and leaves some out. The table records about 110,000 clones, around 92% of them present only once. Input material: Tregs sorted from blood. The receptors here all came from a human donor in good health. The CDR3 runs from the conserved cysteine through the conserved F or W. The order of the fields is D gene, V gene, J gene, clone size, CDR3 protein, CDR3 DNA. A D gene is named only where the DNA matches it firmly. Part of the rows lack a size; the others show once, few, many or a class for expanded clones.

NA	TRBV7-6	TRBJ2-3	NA	CASSLEGSSTDTQYF	TGTGCCAGCAGCTTAGAGGGATCAAGCACAGATACGCAGTATTTT
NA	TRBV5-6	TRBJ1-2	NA	CASSLWGSNGYTF	TGTGCCAGCAGCTTGTGGGGCTCAAATGGCTACACCTTC
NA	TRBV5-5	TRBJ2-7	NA	CASSLDPGAYEQYF	TGTGCCAGCAGCCTAGACCCGGGGGCCTACGAGCAGTACTTC
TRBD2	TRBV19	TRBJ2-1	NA	CASSTLAGMNYNEQFF	TGTGCCAGTAGTACATTAGCGGGGATGAACTACAATGAGCAGTTCTTC
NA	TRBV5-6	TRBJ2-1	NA	CASSGAGVRYNEQFF	TGTGCCAGCAGCGGGGCCGGGGTTCGCTACAATGAGCAGTTCTTC
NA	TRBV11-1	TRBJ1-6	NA	CASSLGELSYNSPLHF	TGTGCCAGCAGCTTAGGGGAACTCTCCTATAATTCACCCCTCCACTTT
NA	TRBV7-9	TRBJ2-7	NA	CASSLEWSYEQYF	TGTGCCAGCAGCTTAGAGTGGTCCTACGAGCAGTACTTC
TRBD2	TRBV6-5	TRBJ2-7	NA	CASRLAGGSEQYF	TGTGCCAGCCGACTAGCGGGGGGAAGCGAGCAGTACTTC
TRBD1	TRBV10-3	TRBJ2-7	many	CATTGQGGYEQYF	TGTGCCACCACGGGACAGGGAGGGTACGAGCAGTACTTC
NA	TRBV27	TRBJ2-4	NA	CASGRGRNIQYF	TGTGCCAGCGGGCGGGGCAGAAACATTCAGTACTTC
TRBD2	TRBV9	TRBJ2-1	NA	CASSVASGMFSEQFF	TGTGCCAGCAGCGTAGCTAGCGGGATGTTTAGTGAGCAGTTCTTC
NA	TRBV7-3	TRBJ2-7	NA	CASSARRGSEQYF	TGTGCCAGCAGCGCCCGAAGGGGGAGCGAGCAGTACTTC
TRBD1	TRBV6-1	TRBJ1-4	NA	CASSEGQGASEKLFF	TGTGCCAGCAGTGAAGGACAGGGGGCCTCAGAAAAACTGTTTTTT
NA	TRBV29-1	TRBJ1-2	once	CSVAVAGLNYGYTF	TGCAGCGTTGCTGTGGCAGGGTTGAACTATGGCTACACCTTC
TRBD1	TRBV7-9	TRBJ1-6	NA	CASSLTGQGYAQPLHF	TGTGCCAGCAGCCTTACCGGACAGGGGTATGCCCAACCCCTCCACTTT
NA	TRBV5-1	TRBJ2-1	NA	CASNPTTGYNEQFF	TGCGCCAGCAACCCGACTACTGGGTACAATGAGCAGTTCTTC
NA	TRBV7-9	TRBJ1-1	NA	CASSLVGSDAFF	TGTGCCAGCAGCTTAGTGGGGTCAGACGCTTTCTTT
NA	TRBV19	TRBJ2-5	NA	CASSEGYWETQYF	TGTGCCAGTAGTGAGGGTTATTGGGAGACCCAGTACTTC
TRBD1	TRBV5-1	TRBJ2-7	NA	CASSPNHGTGTSYEQYF	TGCGCCAGCAGCCCCAACCACGGGACAGGGACCTCCTACGAGCAGTACTTC
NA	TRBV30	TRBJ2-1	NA	CAWSVNRWGNEQFF	TGTGCCTGGAGTGTAAATCGATGGGGGAATGAGCAGTTCTTC
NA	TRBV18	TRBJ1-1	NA	CASSPSTGDNTEAFF	TGTGCCAGCTCACCTTCTACAGGAGACAACACTGAAGCTTTCTTT
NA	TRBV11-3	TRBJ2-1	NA	CASSRDSFIEQFF	TGTGCCAGCAGCCGGGACTCCTTCATTGAGCAGTTCTTC
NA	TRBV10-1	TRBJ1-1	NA	CASRRGTHNTEAFF	TGCGCCAGCAGAAGGGGAACCCATAACACTGAAGCTTTCTTT
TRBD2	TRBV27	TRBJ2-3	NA	CASSPKGGTLAGGRDTQYF	TGTGCCAGCAGCCCGAAAGGCGGGACCCTAGCGGGAGGGAGGGATACGCAGTATTTT
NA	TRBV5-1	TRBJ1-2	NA	CASSLVENYGYTF	TGCGCCAGCAGCTTGGTTGAGAACTATGGCTACACCTTC
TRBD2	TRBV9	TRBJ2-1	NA	CASSGLAGGVIF	TGTGCCAGCAGCGGACTAGCGGGGGGCGTGATCTTC
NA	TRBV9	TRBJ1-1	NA	CASSAQGTFSTEAFF	TGTGCCAGCAGCGCTCAGGGGACTTTTAGCACTGAAGCTTTCTTT
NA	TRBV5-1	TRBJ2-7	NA	CASSSGPTSYEQYF	TGCGCCAGCAGCTCCGGTCCTACCTCCTACGAGCAGTACTTC
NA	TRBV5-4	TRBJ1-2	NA	CASSSKEQLNYGYTF	TGTGCCAGCAGCTCGAAGGAACAGCTTAACTATGGCTACACCTTC
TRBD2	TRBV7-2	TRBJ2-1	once	CASSLASGGYNEQFF	TGTGCCAGCAGCTTAGCGAGCGGGGGCTACAATGAGCAGTTCTTC
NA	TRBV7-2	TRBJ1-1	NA	CASSLVRQATEAFF	TGTGCCAGCAGCTTAGTTCGGCAAGCCACTGAAGCTTTCTTT